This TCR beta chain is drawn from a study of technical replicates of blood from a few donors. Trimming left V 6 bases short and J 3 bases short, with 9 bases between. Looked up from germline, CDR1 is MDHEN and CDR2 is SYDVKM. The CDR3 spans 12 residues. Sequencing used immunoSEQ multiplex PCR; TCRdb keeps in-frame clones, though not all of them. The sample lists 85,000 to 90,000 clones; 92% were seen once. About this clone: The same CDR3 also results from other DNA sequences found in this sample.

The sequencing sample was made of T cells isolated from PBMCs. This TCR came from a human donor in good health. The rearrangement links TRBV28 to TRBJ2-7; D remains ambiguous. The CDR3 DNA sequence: TGTGCCAGCAGCCTCACTCGCTACGAGCAGTACTTC. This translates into CASSLTRYEQYF.